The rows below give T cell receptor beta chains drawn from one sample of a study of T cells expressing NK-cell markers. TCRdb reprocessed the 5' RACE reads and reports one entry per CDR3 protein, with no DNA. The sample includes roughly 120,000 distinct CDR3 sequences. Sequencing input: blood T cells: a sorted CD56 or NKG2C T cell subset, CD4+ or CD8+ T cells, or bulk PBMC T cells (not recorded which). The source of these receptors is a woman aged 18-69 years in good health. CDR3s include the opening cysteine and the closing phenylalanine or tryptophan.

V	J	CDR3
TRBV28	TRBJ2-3	CASSLVQNTNTQYF
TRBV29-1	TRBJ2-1	CTTGGGFNEQFF
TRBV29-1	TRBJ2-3	CSVVSDLDTQYF
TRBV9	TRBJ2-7	CASSMGQPYEQYF
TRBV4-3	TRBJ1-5	CASSQDYMAGNQPQHF
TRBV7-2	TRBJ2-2	CASSPYIGGVTGELFF
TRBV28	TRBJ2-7	CASSLTRGRTGEYF
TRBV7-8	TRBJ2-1	CASGYSLGAEQFF
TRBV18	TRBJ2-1	CASSPDPPYNEQFF
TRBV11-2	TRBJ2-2	CASSLVAGPANTGELFF
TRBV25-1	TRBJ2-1	CASSEFSLSEQFF
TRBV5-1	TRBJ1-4	CASSPPGAEKLFF
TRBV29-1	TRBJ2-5	CSVPFGRANPQETQYF
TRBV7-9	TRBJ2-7	CASSAVLVKHEQYF
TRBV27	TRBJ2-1	CASRKGTSYNEQFF
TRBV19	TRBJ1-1	CASSIAGSPEAFF
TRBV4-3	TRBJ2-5	CASSQDPTLTLPGETQYF
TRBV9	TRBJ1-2	CALTRANYGYTF
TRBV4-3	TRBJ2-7	CASSPKLYHEQYF
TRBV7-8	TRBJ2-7	CASSPGQTARQYF
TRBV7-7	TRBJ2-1	CASSLSAGNEQFF
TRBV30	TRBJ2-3	CAWGHGGDTQYF
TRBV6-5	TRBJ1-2	CASSYSGVYGYTF
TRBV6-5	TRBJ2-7	CASSYGGGAYEQYF
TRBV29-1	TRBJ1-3	CSVEDPGSGSGNTIYF
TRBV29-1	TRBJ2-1	CSVERTPSYNEQFF
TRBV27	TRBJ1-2	CASSLSRVTYGYTF
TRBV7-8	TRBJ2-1	CASSFPAGSSYNEQFF
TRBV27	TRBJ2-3	CASSLSTSGSTDTQYF
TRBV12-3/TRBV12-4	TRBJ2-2	CASRYPGGAIF
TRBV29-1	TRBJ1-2	CSVWDGPPYGYTF
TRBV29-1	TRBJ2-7	CSVTSGSSVGSYEQYF
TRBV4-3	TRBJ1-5	CASSAGLGSNQPQHF
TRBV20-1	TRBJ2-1	CSARARDASFNEQFF
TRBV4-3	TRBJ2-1	CASSQDFSGEIGDEQFF
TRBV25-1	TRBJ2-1	CASKEGNSYNEQFF
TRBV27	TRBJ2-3	CASSPGITQYF
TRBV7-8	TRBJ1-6	CASSLTALGDSPLHF
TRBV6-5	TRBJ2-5	CASSYSGGLEETQYF
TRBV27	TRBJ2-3	CASSLEGVLTDTQYF
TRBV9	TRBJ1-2	CASSVAGYGGYTF
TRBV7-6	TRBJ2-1	CASSSTPTGEQFF
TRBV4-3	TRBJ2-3	CASSQALAVSTDTQYF
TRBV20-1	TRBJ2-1	CSARDGTSGGPEQFF
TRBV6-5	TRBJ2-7	CASSYEGGGVSYEQYF
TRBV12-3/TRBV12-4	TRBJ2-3	CASSLPGLAGTDTQYF
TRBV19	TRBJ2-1	CATRLTSGGDNEQFF
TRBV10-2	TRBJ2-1	CASSESKRYNEQFF
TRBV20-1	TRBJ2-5	CSARDWDRFEETQYF
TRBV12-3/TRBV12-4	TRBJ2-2	CASHTPPHMNTGELFF
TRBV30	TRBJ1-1	CAWSVGSGFEAFF
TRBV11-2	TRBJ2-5	CASSFLAGGETQYF
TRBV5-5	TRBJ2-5	CASSLNSFQETQYF
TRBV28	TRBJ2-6	CASSSQGSGANVLTF
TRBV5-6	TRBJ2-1	CASSFRGVGIYNEQFF
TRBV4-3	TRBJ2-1	CASSQGASGVYNEQFF
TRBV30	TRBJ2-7	CAWKDRGSYEQYF
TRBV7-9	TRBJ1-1	CASSPPEGRAFF
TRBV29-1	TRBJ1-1	CSVTTAGTEAFF